This T cell receptor (beta chain) was identified during a study of regulatory T cells in long-lasting Graves disease. Trimming shortened V by 3 bases and J by 11 bases, and 13 bases separated the two germline ends. Germline CDR1 reads LNHDA; CDR2 reads SQIVND (reference sequence). The CDR3 has 12 residues. As for time point: newly diagnosed GD, antithyroid drugs for less than 3 months. From RNA extracted from PBMCs, the TCR library was made. This clonotype was picked up many times. Its antigen is not identified. According to the study, TCR beta libraries were built with iRepertoire HTBI primers and CDR3-region Arm-PCR. MiXCR, applied by TCRdb to the multiplex PCR reads, yields one record per CDR3 protein. The top ten clones hold 12% of a sample with roughly 610,000 distinct CDR3 sequences, about 16% of them seen once. The study's findings and limits: More public clonotypes were shared by persistent patients (under 3,000) than by new patients (approximately 990).

The same sample was also studied in work on T cells in Graves' hyperthyroidism and ophthalmopathy. From that second work: Exclusion criteria comprised uncontrolled infection, other autoimmune disease, pregnancy or lactation.

This TCR was recovered from a man aged 18 to 30 with Graves disease. This chain uses TRBV19 with TRBJ1-1; TRBD1 is a possible D gene (5 bases). The input for sequencing was peripheral blood mononuclear cells (PBMCs), taken at new diagnosis, from a patient treated with antithyroid drugs. The CDR3 reads CASSIGARDAFF. The DNA for the CDR3 is TGTGCCAGTAGTATCGGGGCCCGAGACGCTTTCTTT.